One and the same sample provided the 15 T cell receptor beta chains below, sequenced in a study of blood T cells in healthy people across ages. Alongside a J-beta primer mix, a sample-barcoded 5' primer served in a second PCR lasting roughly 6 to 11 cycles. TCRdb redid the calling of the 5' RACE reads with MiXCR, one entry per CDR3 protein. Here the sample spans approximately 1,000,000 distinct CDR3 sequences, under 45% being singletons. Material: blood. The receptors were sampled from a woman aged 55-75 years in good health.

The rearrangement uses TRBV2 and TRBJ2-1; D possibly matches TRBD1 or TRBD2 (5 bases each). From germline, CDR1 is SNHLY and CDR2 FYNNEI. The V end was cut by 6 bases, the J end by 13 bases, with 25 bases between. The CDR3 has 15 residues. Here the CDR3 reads CASRRELVDNGTQFF. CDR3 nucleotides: TGTGCCAGCAGACGAGAGCTAGTCGACAACGGGACCCAGTTCTTC. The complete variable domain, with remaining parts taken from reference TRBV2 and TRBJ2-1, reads EPEVTQTPSHQVTQMGQEVILRCVPISNHLYFYWYRQILGQKVEFLVSFYNNEISEKSEIFDDQFSVERPDGSNFTLKIRSTKLEDSAMYFCASRRELVDNGTQFFGPGTRLTVL.

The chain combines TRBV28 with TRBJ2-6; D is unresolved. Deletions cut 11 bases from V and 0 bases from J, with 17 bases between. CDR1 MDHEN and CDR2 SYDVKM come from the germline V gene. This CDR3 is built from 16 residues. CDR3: CASQTPVSSGANVLTF. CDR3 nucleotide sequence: TGTGCCTCCCAGACACCCGTAAGCTCTGGGGCCAACGTCCTGACTTTC. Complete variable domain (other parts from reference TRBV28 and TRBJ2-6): DVKVTQSSRYLVKRTGEKVFLECVQDMDHENMFWYRQDPGLGLRLIYFSYDVKMKEKGDIPEGYSVSREKKERFSLILESASTNQTSMYLCASQTPVSSGANVLTFGAGSRLTVL.

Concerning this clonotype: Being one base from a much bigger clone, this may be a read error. The CDR3 DNA reads TGTGCCAGCAATCTCGGCCTATTAGCGGAAGAGCCCCAGTACTTC. Translated, it gives CASNLGLLAEEPQYF. The V and J genes are TRBV12-3 or TRBV12-4 and TRBJ2-7, with D possibly being TRBD2 (6 bases). Between the trimmed V and J ends, which lost 7 bases and 10 bases, there was a span of 26 bases. The CDR3 has 15 residues.

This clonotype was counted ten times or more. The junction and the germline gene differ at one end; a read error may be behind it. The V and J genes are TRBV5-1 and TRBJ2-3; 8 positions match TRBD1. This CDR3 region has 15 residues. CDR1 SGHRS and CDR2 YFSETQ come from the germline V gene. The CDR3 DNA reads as TGTGCCAGCAGCTTCGGACAGGGAAGCACAGATACGCAGTATTTT. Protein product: CASSFGQGSTDTQYF.

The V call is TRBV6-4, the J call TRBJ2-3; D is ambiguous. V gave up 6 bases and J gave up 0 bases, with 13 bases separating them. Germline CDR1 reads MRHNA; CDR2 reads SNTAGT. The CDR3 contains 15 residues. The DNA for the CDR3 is TGTGCCAGCAGCCAAGGAGCATCTAGCACAGATACGCAGTATTTT. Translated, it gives CASSQGASSTDTQYF.

The CDR3 sequence: CSATGKTEAFF. CDR3 DNA: TGCAGTGCTACAGGGAAAACTGAAGCTTTCTTT. The genes are TRBV20-1 and TRBJ1-1; maybe TRBD1 (5 bases). This CDR3 is built from 11 residues. Trimming took 4 bases from V and 5 from J, leaving 8 bases between them. CDR1 DFQATT and CDR2 SNEGSKA come from the germline V gene (reference sequence).

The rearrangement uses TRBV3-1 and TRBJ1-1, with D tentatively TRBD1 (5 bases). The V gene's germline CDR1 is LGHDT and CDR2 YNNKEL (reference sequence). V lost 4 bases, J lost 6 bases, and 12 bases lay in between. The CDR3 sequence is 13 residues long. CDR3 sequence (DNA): TGTGCCAGCAGCCCCCGGGTAGGGGCTGAAGCTTTCTTT. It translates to CASSPRVGAEAFF.

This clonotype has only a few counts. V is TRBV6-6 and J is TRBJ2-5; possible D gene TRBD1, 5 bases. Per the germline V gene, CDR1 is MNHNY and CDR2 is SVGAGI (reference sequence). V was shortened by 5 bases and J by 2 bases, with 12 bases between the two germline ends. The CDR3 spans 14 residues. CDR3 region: CASSRAPGQETQYF. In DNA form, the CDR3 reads TGTGCCAGCAGTCGAGCCCCAGGGCAAGAGACCCAGTACTTC.

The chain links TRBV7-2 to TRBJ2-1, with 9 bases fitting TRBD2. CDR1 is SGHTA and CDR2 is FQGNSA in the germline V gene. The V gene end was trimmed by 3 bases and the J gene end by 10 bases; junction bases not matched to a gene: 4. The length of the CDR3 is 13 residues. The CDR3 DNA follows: TGTGCCAGCAGCTTCAATAGCGGGAGAGAGCAGTTCTTC. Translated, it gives CASSFNSGREQFF.

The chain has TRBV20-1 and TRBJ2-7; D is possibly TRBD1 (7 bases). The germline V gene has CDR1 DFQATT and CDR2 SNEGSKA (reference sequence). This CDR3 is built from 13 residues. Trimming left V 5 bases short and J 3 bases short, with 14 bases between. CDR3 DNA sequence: TGCAGTGCTGCCGGGAGACAGGGCTACGAGCAGTACTTC. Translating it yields CSAAGRQGYEQYF.

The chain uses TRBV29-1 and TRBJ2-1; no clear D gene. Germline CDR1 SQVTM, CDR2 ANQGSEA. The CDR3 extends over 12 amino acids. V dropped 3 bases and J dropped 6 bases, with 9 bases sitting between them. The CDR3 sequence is CSVDRQANEQFF. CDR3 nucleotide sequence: TGCAGCGTTGACAGGCAGGCCAATGAGCAGTTCTTC.

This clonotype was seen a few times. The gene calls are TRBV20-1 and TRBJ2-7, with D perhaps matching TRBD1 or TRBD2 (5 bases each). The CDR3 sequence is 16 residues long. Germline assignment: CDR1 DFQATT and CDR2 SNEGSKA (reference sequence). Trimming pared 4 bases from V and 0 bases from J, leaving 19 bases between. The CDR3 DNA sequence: TGCAGTGCTAACCGGGACGTAGGGCTTTACTCCTACGAGCAGTACTTC. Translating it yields CSANRDVGLYSYEQYF.

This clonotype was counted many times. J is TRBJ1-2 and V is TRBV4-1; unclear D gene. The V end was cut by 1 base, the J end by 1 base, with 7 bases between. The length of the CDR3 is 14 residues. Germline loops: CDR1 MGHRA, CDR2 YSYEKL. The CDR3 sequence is CASSQVPDNYGYTF. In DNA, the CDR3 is TGCGCCAGCAGCCAAGTCCCCGATAACTATGGCTACACCTTC.

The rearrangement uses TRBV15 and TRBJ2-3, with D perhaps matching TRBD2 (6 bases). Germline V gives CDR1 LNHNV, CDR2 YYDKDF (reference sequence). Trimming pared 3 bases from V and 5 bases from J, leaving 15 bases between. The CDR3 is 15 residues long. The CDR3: CATSRAGGPVDTQYF. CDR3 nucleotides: TGTGCCACCAGCAGGGCAGGAGGGCCGGTAGATACGCAGTATTTT.

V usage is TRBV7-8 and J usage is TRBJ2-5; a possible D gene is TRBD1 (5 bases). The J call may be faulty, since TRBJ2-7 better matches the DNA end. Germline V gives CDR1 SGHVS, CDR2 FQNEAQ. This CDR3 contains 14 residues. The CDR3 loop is CASSLGSRVYEQYF. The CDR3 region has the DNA TGTGCCAGCAGCTTGGGCAGCAGGGTCTACGAGCAGTACTTC.